A single sample gave rise to the 32 T cell receptor beta chains below, sequenced in a study of neurological immune-mediated disorders. MiXCR, applied by TCRdb to the 5' RACE reads, yields one record per CDR3 protein. The sample has tens of thousands of distinct CDR3 sequences, about 5.6% seen once. The sample consisted of CD4+ T cells from blood. Source of these receptors: a woman aged 18-30 years with multiple sclerosis.

This clonotype was observed many times. V gene TRBV20-1 combines with J gene TRBJ1-1; 9 nucleotides align to TRBD1. This CDR3 is 16 amino acids long. The germline CDR1 and CDR2 sequences are DFQATT and SNEGSKA (reference sequence). V was clipped by 4 bases and J by 4 bases; unmatched bases: 13. CDR3 bases: TGCAGTGCTAAAGGACAGGGGAGTATAGGGTTCACTGAAGCTTTCTTT. Its translation is CSAKGQGSIGFTEAFF.

This clonotype was picked up many times. The CDR3 DNA sequence: TGTGCCAGCAGCCAGTCTAGCGGGGTGATTCGGTATGAGCAGTTCTTC. Protein sequence: CASSQSSGVIRYEQFF. The V and J genes are TRBV12-3 or TRBV12-4 and TRBJ2-1; 9 bases are a match to TRBD2. The CDR3 sequence is 16 residues long. Losses at the gene ends were 6 bases for V and 8 bases for J; bases not matched to a gene: 14.

The chain carries TRBV19 and TRBJ1-5, with D uncertain. Germline assignment: CDR1 LNHDA and CDR2 SQIVND (reference sequence). This CDR3 has 13 amino acids. V gave up 0 bases and J gave up 9 bases, with 9 bases separating them. The CDR3 here is CASSIEGYGPQHF. For the CDR3, the DNA is TGTGCCAGTAGTATAGAAGGGTATGGGCCCCAGCATTTT.

This clonotype was picked up many times. The chain uses TRBV27 and TRBJ2-1; D is unclear. Looked up from germline, CDR1 is MNHEY and CDR2 is SMNVEV (reference sequence). Trimming took 7 bases from V and 6 from J, leaving 16 bases between them. The CDR3 is made up of 14 amino acids. The CDR3 DNA reads TGTGCCAGCACCCAAAGGTGGGGTATCAATGAGCAGTTCTTC. Translating gives CASTQRWGINEQFF.

This clonotype was seen many times. The CDR3 nucleotides read TGTGCCAGCAGCTTATCCCTCCAAGAGACCCAGTACTTC. This sequence encodes CASSLSLQETQYF. The chain combines TRBV7-8 with TRBJ2-5, with D unresolved. The CDR3 spans 13 residues. Looked up from germline, CDR1 is SGHVS and CDR2 is FQNEAQ. V shed 2 bases and J shed 1 base, with 5 bases lying between them.

This clonotype was detected ten times or more. This chain connects TRBV6-5 to TRBJ2-2, with D possibly being TRBD1 (5 bases). V dropped 8 bases and J dropped 2 bases, with 9 bases sitting between them. CDR3 length: 13 amino acids. Germline V gene lookup returns CDR1 MNHEY and CDR2 SVGAGI. CDR3: CASQGINTGELFF. The CDR3 DNA reads TGTGCCAGCCAGGGAATTAACACCGGGGAGCTGTTTTTT.

This clonotype appeared many times. The chain combines TRBV21-1 with TRBJ2-1. TRBV21-1 is described as a pseudogene. The CDR3 length is 14 residues. CDR3 DNA sequence: TGTGCCAGCTCAAACGGGAGCTCCTACAATGAGCAGTTCTTC. Translation: CASSNGSSYNEQFF.

This clonotype appeared many times. This chain joins TRBV12-3 or TRBV12-4 and TRBJ1-1; 7 bases are shared with TRBD1. Trimming removed 2 bases from V and 4 bases from J; junction bases left unmatched: 10. The CDR3 is 16 amino acids. The CDR3 DNA reads TGTGCCAGCAGTTTATCACAGGGGAGATTGGTCACTGAAGCTTTCTTT. This sequence encodes CASSLSQGRLVTEAFF.

This clonotype was detected ten times or more. This sequence joins TRBV10-3 and TRBJ2-7; TRBD1 agrees at 10 bases. Germline loops: CDR1 ENHRY, CDR2 SYGVKD. The ends lost 4 bases at V and 5 bases at J; junction bases unmatched: 2. The CDR3 loop spans 13 amino acids. The chain's CDR3 is CAISGQGAHEQYF. The CDR3 DNA reads TGTGCCATCAGTGGACAGGGGGCACACGAGCAGTACTTC.

This clonotype was recorded many times. The rearrangement uses TRBV7-6 and TRBJ1-5, with D maybe TRBD1 (5 bases). The CDR3 is made up of 14 amino acids. Germline CDR1 SGHVS, CDR2 FNYEAQ. V lost 2 bases, J lost 9 bases, and 14 bases lay in between. Here the CDR3 reads CASSLQRERGPQHF. CDR3 DNA sequence: TGTGCCAGCAGCTTACAGAGAGAAAGGGGGCCCCAGCATTTT.

This clonotype was seen ten or more times. The chain has TRBV12-3 or TRBV12-4 and TRBJ1-1; D unclear. V lost 5 bases and J 1 base, leaving 11 bases between the germline ends. The CDR3 contains 14 residues. In nucleotides, the CDR3 is TGTGCCAGCAGTCTCCCCCGAAGGAACACTGAAGCTTTCTTT. This translates into CASSLPRRNTEAFF.

Ten or more counts support this clonotype. The rearrangement joins TRBV5-1 to TRBJ2-3; D uncertain. The CDR3 runs 13 residues. V gave up 4 bases and J gave up 2 bases, with 8 bases separating them. CDR1 is SGHRS and CDR2 is YFSETQ in the germline V gene. CDR3: CASSPPLTDTQYF. The CDR3 region has the DNA TGCGCCAGCAGCCCCCCACTCACAGATACGCAGTATTTT. Supplemented by reference TRBV5-1 and TRBJ2-3, the full variable domain reads KAGVTQTPRYLIKTRGQQVTLSCSPISGHRSVSWYQQTPGQGLQFLFEYFSETQRNKGNFPGRFSGRQFSNSRSEMNVSTLELGDSALYLCASSPPLTDTQYFGPGTRLTVL.

This clonotype appeared many times. As DNA, the CDR3 is TGCGCCAGCAGCTCTAGACAGGACGTTAACTATGGCTACACCTTC. Its translation is CASSSRQDVNYGYTF. The J gene is TRBJ1-2, the V gene TRBV5-1; TRBD1 is a possible D gene (6 bases). Germline CDR1 reads SGHRS; CDR2 reads YFSETQ. The CDR3 contains 15 residues. Trimming took off 3 bases at V and 1 base at J, with 13 bases between the two ends.

This clonotype showed up many times. The chain combines TRBV10-3 with TRBJ1-5, with 7 nucleotides matching TRBD1. Germline CDR1 reads ENHRY; CDR2 reads SYGVKD. Trimming took 10 bases from V and 4 from J; bases not matched to a gene: 10. The CDR3 consists of 14 residues. In DNA form, the CDR3 reads TGTGCCACCTCCTACGGGACAGATAATCAGCCCCAGCATTTT. It translates to CATSYGTDNQPQHF.

This clonotype turned up a few times. The chain joins TRBV6-5 to TRBJ2-1; 10 nucleotides align to TRBD2. The ends lost 6 bases at V and 5 bases at J; junction bases unmatched: 10. Germline assignment: CDR1 MNHEY and CDR2 SVGAGI. The CDR3 loop spans 16 amino acids. In nucleotides, the CDR3 is TGTGCCAGCAGCCCAAAGCCAGCGGGGGGGCACAATGAGCAGTTCTTC. Translated: CASSPKPAGGHNEQFF.

This clonotype was picked up many times. The rearrangement uses TRBV28 and TRBJ1-4; 7 bases are a match to TRBD1. Germline CDR1 MDHEN, CDR2 SYDVKM. The CDR3 spans 15 residues. V trimming: 6 bases; J trimming: 7 bases; junction bases outside the gene matches: 11. CDR3 loop: CASSPPGQRIEKLFF. The CDR3 DNA reads as TGTGCCAGCAGCCCACCGGGACAGCGTATTGAAAAACTGTTTTTT.

The V and J genes are TRBV7-9 and TRBJ1-2; D ambiguous. The germline gives CDR1 SEHNR, CDR2 FQNEAQ (reference sequence). V lost 4 bases and J lost 0, with 9 bases in between. The CDR3 runs 14 residues. The CDR3 bases are TGTGCCAGCAGCTCGACCTTCACTAACTATGGCTACACCTTC. Amino acids: CASSSTFTNYGYTF.

This clonotype was picked up many times. V and J are TRBV7-2 and TRBJ1-3, with D uncertain. Germline-derived CDR1 and CDR2 are SGHTA and FQGNSA. The CDR3 consists of 15 residues. Trimming removed 5 bases from V and 1 base from J, with 12 bases in between. Here the CDR3 reads CASSPSSLSGNTIYF. Written as DNA, the CDR3 is TGTGCCAGCAGCCCCTCGTCACTATCTGGAAACACCATATATTTT.

This clonotype was detected many times. Here the CDR3 reads CASSQTGLGNSPLHF. Written as DNA, the CDR3 is TGCGCCAGCAGCCAGACAGGGCTGGGGAATTCACCCCTCCACTTT. The chain uses TRBV5-1 and TRBJ1-6, with 7 bases identical to TRBD1. The CDR3 contains 15 residues. Germline V lookup: CDR1 SGHRS, CDR2 YFSETQ. J lost 7 bases, V lost 4 bases, and 8 bases had no gene match.

This clonotype appeared many times. The chain couples TRBV5-1 to TRBJ2-7; D possibly uses TRBD1 or TRBD2 (5 bases each). The CDR3 extends over 13 amino acids. CDR1 is SGHRS and CDR2 is YFSETQ in the germline V gene. V was cut by 0 bases and J by 6 bases, with 10 bases left in between. The CDR3 sequence: CASSLEGSLEQYV. As DNA, the CDR3 is TGCGCCAGCAGCTTGGAGGGGAGTCTCGAGCAGTACGTC.

This clonotype was picked up many times. This chain links TRBV10-3 with TRBJ1-4; 9 nucleotides line up with TRBD1. V was pared by 11 bases and J by 8 bases, with 6 bases of the junction left unmatched. CDR3 length equals 12 residues. CDR1 and CDR2 (germline): ENHRY, SYGVKD. As DNA, the CDR3 is TGTGCCGTGAGGACAGGGGAAGAAAAACTGTTTTTT. Translation: CAVRTGEEKLFF.

Many counts were recorded for this clonotype. The rearrangement uses TRBV20-1 and TRBJ1-5; D remains ambiguous. The CDR3 covers 13 residues. V was clipped by 1 base and J by 4 bases, with 8 bases between them. CDR1 is DFQATT and CDR2 is SNEGSKA in the germline V gene (reference sequence). The CDR3 nucleotides read TGCAGTGCTAGAGTGGGTCCAAATCAGCCCCAGCATTTT. Translated: CSARVGPNQPQHF.

Many counts were recorded for this clonotype. The chain uses TRBV19 and TRBJ1-1, with 9 positions matching TRBD1. V shed 7 bases and J 1 base; nucleotides not matched to a gene: 1. In germline, CDR1 is LNHDA, CDR2 SQIVND (reference sequence). The CDR3 has 13 residues. CDR3 in DNA: TGTGCCAGTAAGGACAGGGGGAACACTGAAGCTTTCTTT. It specifies CASKDRGNTEAFF.

This rearrangement joins TRBV30 to TRBJ1-1, with D maybe TRBD1 (6 bases). The CDR3 consists of 12 residues. V dropped 1 base and J dropped 11 bases, with 14 bases sitting between them. Germline CDR1 GTSNPN, CDR2 SVGIG (reference sequence). The chain's CDR3 is CAWSGTASAAFF. CDR3 nucleotide sequence: TGTGCCTGGAGTGGGACAGCCAGTGCGGCTTTCTTT.

Ten or more counts support this clonotype. The genes are TRBV25-1 and TRBJ2-1; 9 nucleotides agree with TRBD2. V shed 3 bases, J shed 2 bases, and the junction held 2 bases outside the gene matches. This CDR3 spans 15 amino acids. The germline V gene encodes CDR1 MGHDK and CDR2 SYGVNS. CDR3 in DNA: TGTGCCAGCAGTGAGCGGGGGGGCCCCTACAATGAGCAGTTCTTC. Protein sequence: CASSERGGPYNEQFF.

This clonotype has more than one count but fewer than ten. The V and J genes are TRBV20-1 and TRBJ2-1, with a weak D call TRBD2 (7 bases). Germline V gene data show CDR1 as DFQATT and CDR2 as SNEGSKA (reference sequence). V shed 5 bases and J shed 9 bases, with 23 bases lying between them. The CDR3 consists of 15 residues. CDR3 bases: TGCAGTGCTGGGACATCAGCGGGGTCGTTGGTTGAGCAGTTCTTC. Its protein is CSAGTSAGSLVEQFF.

This chain links TRBV7-6 with TRBJ2-1; 7 nucleotides match TRBD2. Trimming cost V 5 bases and J 0 bases; bases outside gene matches: 7. There are 16 residues in the CDR3. Germline CDR1 reads SGHVS; CDR2 reads FNYEAQ. The CDR3 is CASSPWGGSSYNEQFF. The CDR3 DNA sequence: TGTGCCAGCAGCCCTTGGGGCGGGAGCTCCTACAATGAGCAGTTCTTC.

This clonotype appeared many times. The rearrangement links TRBV7-2 to TRBJ2-3, with no clear D. Germline V gene data show CDR1 as SGHTA and CDR2 as FQGNSA. V shed 1 base and J shed 0 bases, with 5 bases lying between them. This CDR3 is built from 14 residues. CDR3 region: CASSLGSSTDTQYF. The DNA of the CDR3 is TGTGCCAGCAGCTTAGGGTCCAGCACAGATACGCAGTATTTT.

This clonotype has a count of ten or more. The V call is TRBV5-1, the J call TRBJ1-6; D call uncertain. CDR1 is SGHRS and CDR2 is YFSETQ in the germline V gene. The V end was cut by 0 bases, the J end by 5 bases, with 9 bases between. The CDR3 is 15 amino acids. In nucleotides, the CDR3 is TGCGCCAGCAGCTTGGTTTCGGAAAATAATTCACCCCTCCACTTT. Protein sequence: CASSLVSENNSPLHF.

This clonotype has a count of ten or more. The V gene is TRBV6-5, the J gene TRBJ1-1; maybe TRBD1 (6 bases). Trimming shortened V by 3 bases and J by 5 bases, and 13 bases separated the two germline ends. CDR3 length equals 14 residues. In germline, CDR1 is MNHEY, CDR2 SVGAGI. CDR3 sequence (DNA): TGTGCCAGCAGTTATTTAAGGGGGGGAACTGAAGCTTTCTTT. Its translation: CASSYLRGGTEAFF.

This clonotype was counted a few times. The V gene is TRBV18, the J gene TRBJ2-1, with D perhaps TRBD1 or TRBD2 (5 bases each). CDR3 length: 17 residues. V lost 2 bases to trimming and J lost 4 bases, with 18 bases between them. Germline CDR1 and CDR2: KGHSH and LQKENI. CDR3 in DNA: TGTGCCAGCTCACCAAGTCCCTTACCCGGGACGTACAATGAGCAGTTCTTC. Translated, it gives CASSPSPLPGTYNEQFF. The whole variable domain, filled in from reference TRBV18 and TRBJ2-1, reads NAGVMQNPRHLVRRRGQEARLRCSPMKGHSHVYWYRQLPEEGLKFMVYLQKENIIDESGMPKERFSAEFPKEGPSILRIQQVVRGDSAAYFCASSPSPLPGTYNEQFFGPGTRLTVL.

This clonotype was seen repeatedly, ten times or more. This sequence joins TRBV6-5 and TRBJ2-1; 9 bases map to TRBD2. The CDR3 runs 14 residues. The V gene end was trimmed by 4 bases and the J gene end by 7 bases; junction bases not matched to a gene: 5. The germline CDR1 and CDR2 sequences are MNHEY and SVGAGI. CDR3: CASSLAGEVNEQFF. The CDR3 region has the DNA TGTGCCAGCAGTTTAGCGGGAGAGGTAAATGAGCAGTTCTTC.